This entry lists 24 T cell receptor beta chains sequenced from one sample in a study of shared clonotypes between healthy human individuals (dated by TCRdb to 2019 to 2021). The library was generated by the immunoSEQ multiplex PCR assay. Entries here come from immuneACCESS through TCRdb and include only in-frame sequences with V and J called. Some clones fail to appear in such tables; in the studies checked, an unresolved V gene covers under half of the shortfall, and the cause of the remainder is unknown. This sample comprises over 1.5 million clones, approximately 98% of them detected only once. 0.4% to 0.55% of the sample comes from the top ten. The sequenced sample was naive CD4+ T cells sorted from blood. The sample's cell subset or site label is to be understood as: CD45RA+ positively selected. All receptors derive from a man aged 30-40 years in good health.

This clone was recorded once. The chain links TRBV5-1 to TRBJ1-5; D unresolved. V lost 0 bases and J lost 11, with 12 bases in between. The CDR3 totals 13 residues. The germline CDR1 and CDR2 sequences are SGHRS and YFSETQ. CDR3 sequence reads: CASSLGLGSTQHF. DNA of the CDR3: TGCGCCAGCAGCTTGGGGCTGGGCTCGACCCAGCATTTT.

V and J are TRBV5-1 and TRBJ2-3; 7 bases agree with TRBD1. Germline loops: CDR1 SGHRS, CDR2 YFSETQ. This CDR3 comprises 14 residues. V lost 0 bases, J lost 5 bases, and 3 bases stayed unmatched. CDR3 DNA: TGCGCCAGCAGCTTGGCCACAGGGGAAGATACGCAGTATTTT. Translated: CASSLATGEDTQYF.

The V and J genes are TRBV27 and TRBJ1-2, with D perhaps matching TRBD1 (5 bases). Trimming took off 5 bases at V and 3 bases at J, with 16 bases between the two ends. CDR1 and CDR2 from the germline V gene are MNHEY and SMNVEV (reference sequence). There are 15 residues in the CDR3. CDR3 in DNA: TGTGCCAGCAGTCTCGTGGCAGGGCCACACTATGGCTACACCTTC. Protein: CASSLVAGPHYGYTF.

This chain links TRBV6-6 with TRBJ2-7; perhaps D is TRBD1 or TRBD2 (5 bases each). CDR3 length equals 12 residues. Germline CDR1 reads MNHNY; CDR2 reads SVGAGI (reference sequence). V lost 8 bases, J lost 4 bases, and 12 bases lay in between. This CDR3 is CASLAGRYEQYF. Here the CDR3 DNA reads TGTGCCAGCCTGGCAGGGAGATACGAGCAGTACTTC.

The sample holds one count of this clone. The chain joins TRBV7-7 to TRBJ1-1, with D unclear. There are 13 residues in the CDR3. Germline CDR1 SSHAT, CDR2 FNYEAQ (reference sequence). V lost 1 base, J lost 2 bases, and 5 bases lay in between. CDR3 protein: CASSLEINTEAFF. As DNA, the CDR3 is TGTGCCAGCAGCTTAGAGATAAACACTGAAGCTTTCTTT. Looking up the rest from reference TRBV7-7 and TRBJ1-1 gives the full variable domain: GAGVSQSPRYKVTKRGQDVTLRCDPISSHATLYWYQQALGQGPEFLTYFNYEAQPDKSGLPSDRFSAERPEGSISTLTIQRTEQRDSAMYRCASSLEINTEAFFGQGTRLTVV.

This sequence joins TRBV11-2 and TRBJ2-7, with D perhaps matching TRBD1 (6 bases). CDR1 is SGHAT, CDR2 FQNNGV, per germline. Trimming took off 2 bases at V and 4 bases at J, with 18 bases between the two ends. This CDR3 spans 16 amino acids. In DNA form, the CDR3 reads TGTGCCAGCAGCTTAATAGTTACAGGGTCAGGATACGAGCAGTACTTC. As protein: CASSLIVTGSGYEQYF.

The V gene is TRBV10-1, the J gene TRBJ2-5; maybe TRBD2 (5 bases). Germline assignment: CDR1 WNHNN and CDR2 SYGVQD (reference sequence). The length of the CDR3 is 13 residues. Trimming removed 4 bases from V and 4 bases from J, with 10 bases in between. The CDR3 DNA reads TGCGCCAGCAGTGGAGATAGCGTAGAGACCCAGTACTTC. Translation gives CASSGDSVETQYF.

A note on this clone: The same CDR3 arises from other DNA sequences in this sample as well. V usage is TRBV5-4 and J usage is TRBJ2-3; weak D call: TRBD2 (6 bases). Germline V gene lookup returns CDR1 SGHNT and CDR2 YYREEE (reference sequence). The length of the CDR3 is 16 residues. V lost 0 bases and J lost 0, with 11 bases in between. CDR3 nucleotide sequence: TGTGCCAGCAGCTTGGGTCTAGCGATTAGCACAGATACGCAGTATTTT. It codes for CASSLGLAISTDTQYF.

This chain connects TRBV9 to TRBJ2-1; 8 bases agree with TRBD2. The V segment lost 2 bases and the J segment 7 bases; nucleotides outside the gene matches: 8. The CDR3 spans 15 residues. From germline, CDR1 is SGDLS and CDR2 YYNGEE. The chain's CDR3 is CASSVREGRGNEQFF. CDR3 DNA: TGTGCCAGCAGCGTCCGGGAGGGCCGAGGGAATGAGCAGTTCTTC. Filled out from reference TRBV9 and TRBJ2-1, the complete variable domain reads DSGVTQTPKHLITATGQRVTLRCSPRSGDLSVYWYQQSLDQGLQFLIQYYNGEERAKGNILERFSAQQFPDLHSELNLSSLELGDSALYFCASSVREGRGNEQFFGPGTRLTVL.

This chain's CDR3 is CASSLPGAGRGQETQYF. CDR3 DNA: TGTGCCAGCAGCCTACCGGGGGCGGGTAGGGGACAAGAGACCCAGTACTTC. The genes are TRBV28 and TRBJ2-5; D may correspond to TRBD1 or TRBD2 (6 bases each). The CDR3 totals 17 residues. V lost 6 bases to trimming and J lost 2 bases, with 22 bases between them. Germline V gene lookup returns CDR1 MDHEN and CDR2 SYDVKM.

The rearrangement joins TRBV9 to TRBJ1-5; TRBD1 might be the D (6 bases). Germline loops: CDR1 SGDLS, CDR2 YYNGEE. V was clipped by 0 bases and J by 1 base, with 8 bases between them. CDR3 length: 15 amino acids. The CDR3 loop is CASSVAGASNQPQHF. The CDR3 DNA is TGTGCCAGCAGCGTAGCAGGGGCCAGCAATCAGCCCCAGCATTTT.

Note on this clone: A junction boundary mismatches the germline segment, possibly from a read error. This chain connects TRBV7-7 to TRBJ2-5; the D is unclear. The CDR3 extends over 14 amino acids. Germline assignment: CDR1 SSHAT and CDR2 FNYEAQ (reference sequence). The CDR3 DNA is TGTGCTAGCAGCCCAGCTGGGTTTGGCGAGACCCAGTACTTC. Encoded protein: CASSPAGFGETQYF.

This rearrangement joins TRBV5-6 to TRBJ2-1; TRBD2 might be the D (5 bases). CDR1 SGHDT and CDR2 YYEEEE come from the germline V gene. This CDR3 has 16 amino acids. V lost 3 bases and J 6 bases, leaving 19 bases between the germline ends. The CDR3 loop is CASSSPPGLASNEQFF. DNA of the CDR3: TGTGCCAGCAGCTCCCCGCCGGGCCTAGCATCCAATGAGCAGTTCTTC.

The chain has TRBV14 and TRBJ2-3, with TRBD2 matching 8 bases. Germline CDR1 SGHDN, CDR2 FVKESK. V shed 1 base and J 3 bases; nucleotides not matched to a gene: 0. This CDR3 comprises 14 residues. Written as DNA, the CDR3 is TGTGCCAGCAGCCAAGGACTAGCGACAGATACGCAGTATTTT. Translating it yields CASSQGLATDTQYF.

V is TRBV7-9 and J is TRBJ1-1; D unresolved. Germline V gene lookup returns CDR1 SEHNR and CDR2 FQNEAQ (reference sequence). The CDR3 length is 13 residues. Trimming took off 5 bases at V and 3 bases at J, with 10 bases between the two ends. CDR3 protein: CASSPTWDTEAFF. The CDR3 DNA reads TGTGCCAGCAGCCCAACCTGGGACACTGAAGCTTTCTTT.

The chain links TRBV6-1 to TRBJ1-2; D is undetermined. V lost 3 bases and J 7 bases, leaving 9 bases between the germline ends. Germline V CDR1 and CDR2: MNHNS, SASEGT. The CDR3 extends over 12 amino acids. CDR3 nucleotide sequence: TGTGCCAGCAGTGAGATGGTTGTTGGCTACACCTTC. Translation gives CASSEMVVGYTF.

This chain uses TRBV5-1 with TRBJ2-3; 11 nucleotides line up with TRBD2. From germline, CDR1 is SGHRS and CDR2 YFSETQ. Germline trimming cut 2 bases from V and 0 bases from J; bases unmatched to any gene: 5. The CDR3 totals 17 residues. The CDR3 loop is CASSLKTSGESTDTQYF. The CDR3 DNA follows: TGCGCCAGCAGCTTAAAGACTAGCGGGGAAAGCACAGATACGCAGTATTTT.

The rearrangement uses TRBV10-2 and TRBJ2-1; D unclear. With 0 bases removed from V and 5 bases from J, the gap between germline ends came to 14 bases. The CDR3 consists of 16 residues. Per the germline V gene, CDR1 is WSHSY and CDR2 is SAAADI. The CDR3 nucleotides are TGCGCCAGCAGTGAGTCGGTCCGGCCGGGCAACAATGAGCAGTTCTTC. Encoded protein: CASSESVRPGNNEQFF.

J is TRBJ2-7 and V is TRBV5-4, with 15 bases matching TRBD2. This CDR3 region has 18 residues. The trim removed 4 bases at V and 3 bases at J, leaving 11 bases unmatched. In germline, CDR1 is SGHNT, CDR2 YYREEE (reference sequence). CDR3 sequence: CASSASAGTSGRFYEQYF. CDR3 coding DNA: TGTGCCAGCAGCGCCTCTGCCGGGACTAGCGGGAGGTTCTACGAGCAGTACTTC. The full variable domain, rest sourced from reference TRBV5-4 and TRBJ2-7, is ETGVTQSPTHLIKTRGQQVTLRCSSQSGHNTVSWYQQALGQGPQFIFQYYREEENGRGNFPPRFSGLQFPNYSSELNVNALELDDSALYLCASSASAGTSGRFYEQYFGPGTRLTVT.

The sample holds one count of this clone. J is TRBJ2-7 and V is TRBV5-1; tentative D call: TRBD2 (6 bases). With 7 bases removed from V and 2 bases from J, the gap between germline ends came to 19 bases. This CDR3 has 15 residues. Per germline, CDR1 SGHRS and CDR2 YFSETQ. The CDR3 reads CASSQGGAAPYEQYF. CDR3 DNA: TGCGCCAGCTCCCAAGGCGGGGCGGCCCCCTACGAGCAGTACTTC.

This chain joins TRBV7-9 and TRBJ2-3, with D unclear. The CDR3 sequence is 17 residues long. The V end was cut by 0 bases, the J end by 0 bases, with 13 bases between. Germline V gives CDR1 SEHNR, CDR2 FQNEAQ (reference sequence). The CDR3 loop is CASSLALAFTSTDTQYF. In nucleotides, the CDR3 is TGTGCCAGCAGCTTAGCGCTGGCTTTCACTAGCACAGATACGCAGTATTTT.

CDR3 sequence reads: CASSVRTSSYEQYF. CDR3 in DNA: TGTGCCAGCAGCGTCCGGACTAGCTCGTACGAGCAGTACTTC. This chain links TRBV11-3 with TRBJ2-7, with 8 bases lining up with TRBD2. This CDR3 has 14 amino acids. In germline, CDR1 is SGHNT, CDR2 YENEEA. V was pared by 5 bases and J by 4 bases, with 7 bases of the junction left unmatched.

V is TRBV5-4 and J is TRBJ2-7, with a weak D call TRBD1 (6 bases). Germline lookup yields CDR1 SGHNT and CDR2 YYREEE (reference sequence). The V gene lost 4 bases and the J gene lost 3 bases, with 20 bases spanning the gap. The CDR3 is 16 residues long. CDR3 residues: CASSPPRTASRYEQYF. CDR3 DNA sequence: TGTGCCAGCAGCCCGCCGCGGACAGCATCCCGCTACGAGCAGTACTTC.

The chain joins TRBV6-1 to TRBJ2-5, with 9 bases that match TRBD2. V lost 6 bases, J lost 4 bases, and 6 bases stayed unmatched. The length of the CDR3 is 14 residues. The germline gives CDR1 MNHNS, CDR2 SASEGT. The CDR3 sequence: CASRQAGGSETQYF. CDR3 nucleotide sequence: TGTGCCAGCAGACAAGCGGGAGGATCAGAGACCCAGTACTTC.